This T cell receptor (beta chain) is drawn from a study of T cells in Graves' hyperthyroidism and ophthalmopathy. The CDR3 regions of TCR beta were amplified from RNA transcripts. The HTBI primer set drove a first-round RT-PCR of the TCR CDR3. TCRdb redid the calling of the multiplex PCR reads with MiXCR, one entry per CDR3 protein. In the table there are over 200,000 distinct CDR3 sequences, roughly 18% of which are singletons. The V and J ends lost 2 bases and 1 base respectively, with 11 bases between them. The CDR3 covers 15 residues. Stable Graves' hyperthyroidism denoted no ophthalmopathy progression over 18 months. Pregnant or lactating patients were excluded, as were those with uncontrolled infection or other autoimmune disease. Study findings and constraints: Blood also held most thyroid clonotypes expanded beyond 0.001.

This clonotype was seen many times. Its antigen is currently unknown. Sequenced input: blood. This TCR came from a man between 45 and 60 years old with Graves' hyperthyroidism. The genes are TRBV12-3 or TRBV12-4 and TRBJ1-1; D is unresolved. The DNA of the CDR3 is TGTGCCAGCAGTTTACCTCCCGCCCCGAACACTGAAGCTTTCTTT. This encodes CASSLPPAPNTEAFF.